This entry lists 20 T cell receptor beta chains sequenced from one sample in a study of T cells in Graves' hyperthyroidism and ophthalmopathy. TCR beta CDR3 regions were amplified from RNA. Using the HTBI primer set, a first-round RT-PCR was run on the TCR CDR3. In TCRdb, the multiplex PCR reads were re-called with MiXCR into one record per CDR3 protein. Here the sample spans nearly 600,000 distinct CDR3 sequences, around 14% being singletons. Input material: blood. These receptors were taken from a woman younger than 45 with Graves' hyperthyroidism that later progressed to Graves' ophthalmopathy.

At least ten counts were recorded for this clonotype. The V and J genes are TRBV20-1 and TRBJ2-3; 12 bases are a match to TRBD2. Losses at the gene ends were 5 bases for V and 4 bases for J; bases not matched to a gene: 10. The CDR3 totals 16 residues. Germline assignment: CDR1 DFQATT and CDR2 SNEGSKA (reference sequence). This chain's CDR3 is CSAPLLLAGGPDTQYF. DNA of the CDR3: TGCAGTGCTCCTCTCCTCCTAGCGGGAGGGCCAGATACGCAGTATTTT.

The rearrangement uses TRBV5-1 and TRBJ1-2; 11 bases line up with TRBD1. Germline CDR1 reads SGHRS; CDR2 reads YFSETQ. With V trimmed by 0 bases and J by 7 bases, 5 bases remained unmatched. This CDR3 has 15 residues. CDR3 DNA: TGCGCCAGCAGCTTGGCCATGGGACAGGGGGGTGGCTACACCTTC. It codes for CASSLAMGQGGGYTF. Combining the CDR3 with reference TRBV5-1 and TRBJ1-2 gives the whole variable domain KAGVTQTPRYLIKTRGQQVTLSCSPISGHRSVSWYQQTPGQGLQFLFEYFSETQRNKGNFPGRFSGRQFSNSRSEMNVSTLELGDSALYLCASSLAMGQGGGYTFGSGTRLTVV.

The rearrangement uses TRBV24-1 and TRBJ2-2; D perhaps matches TRBD1 (5 bases). Trimming pared 7 bases from V and 3 bases from J, leaving 17 bases between. Germline CDR1 KGHDR, CDR2 SFDVKD. This CDR3 has 16 amino acids. In DNA form, the CDR3 reads TGTGCCACCAGGGCTAATCAGGGTTTGGACACCGGGGAGCTGTTTTTT. It specifies CATRANQGLDTGELFF.

The chain carries TRBV20-1 and TRBJ1-1, with a tentative D call TRBD1 (6 bases). V was clipped by 2 bases and J by 2 bases, with 12 bases between them. This CDR3 has 14 amino acids. The V gene's germline CDR1 is DFQATT and CDR2 SNEGSKA (reference sequence). CDR3 residues: CSARQTGSNTEAFF. The CDR3 coding sequence is TGCAGTGCTAGACAGACAGGAAGTAACACTGAAGCTTTCTTT.

The chain links TRBV19 to TRBJ2-3; TRBD2 matches 7 bases. The CDR3 is 16 amino acids. V trimming: 7 bases; J trimming: 5 bases; junction bases outside the gene matches: 15. Germline CDR1 and CDR2: LNHDA and SQIVND (reference sequence). CDR3 loop: CASMALSGAKEDTQYF. The CDR3 nucleotides read TGTGCCAGTATGGCCCTGAGCGGGGCCAAAGAAGATACGCAGTATTTT.

This clonotype has at least ten counts. The chain combines TRBV27 with TRBJ2-1; 11 bases line up with TRBD1. Germline CDR1 reads MNHEY; CDR2 reads SMNVEV (reference sequence). The length of the CDR3 is 17 residues. J lost 3 bases, V lost 7 bases, and 11 bases had no gene match. The CDR3 sequence: CASIRGTGGILYNEQFF. The CDR3 coding sequence is TGTGCCAGCATAAGGGGGACAGGGGGAATTCTCTACAATGAGCAGTTCTTC.

This chain connects TRBV13 to TRBJ2-1; TRBD2 matches at 11 bases. J was trimmed by 5 bases and V by 5 bases; bases with no gene match: 5. CDR3 size: 15 residues. CDR1 and CDR2 (germline): PRHDT, FYEKMQ (reference sequence). CDR3 nucleotides: TGTGCCAGCAGCGATAGCGGGAGGGGAGACAATGAGCAGTTCTTC. Protein product: CASSDSGRGDNEQFF. The full variable domain, in which reference TRBV13 and TRBJ2-1 provide the parts outside the CDR3, is AAGVIQSPRHLIKEKRETATLKCYPIPRHDTVYWYQQGPGQDPQFLISFYEKMQSDKGSIPDRFSAQQFSDYHSELNMSSLELGDSALYFCASSDSGRGDNEQFFGPGTRLTVL.

This clonotype was seen a handful of times. The V and J genes are TRBV20-1 and TRBJ1-4; 8 bases are shared with TRBD1. This CDR3 is 15 amino acids long. V dropped 6 bases and J dropped 10; count of bases not matched to a gene: 16. Germline CDR1 DFQATT, CDR2 SNEGSKA (reference sequence). In DNA form, the CDR3 reads TGCAGTGCCTCAGGGACAGGCGGGCGGTGGGGAAAACTGTTTTTT. Translated: CSASGTGGRWGKLFF.

The V and J genes are TRBV5-1 and TRBJ2-7; tentative D call: TRBD1 (6 bases). Trimming stripped 4 bases from V and 1 base from J, with 15 bases between. Germline CDR1 is SGHRS and CDR2 is YFSETQ. The CDR3 contains 15 residues. The CDR3 region is CASSQKNQGSYEQYF. The CDR3 DNA reads as TGCGCCAGCAGCCAGAAAAATCAGGGGTCCTACGAGCAGTACTTC.

This clonotype has at least ten counts. The chain recombines TRBV5-5 with TRBJ1-1, with D possibly matching TRBD1 (5 bases). The CDR3 has 14 amino acids. V dropped 5 bases and J dropped 5 bases, with 16 bases sitting between them. CDR1 is SGHKS and CDR2 is YYEKEE in the germline V gene (reference sequence). This chain's CDR3 is CASSKDPGGTEAFF. The CDR3 DNA is TGTGCCAGCAGTAAGGACCCGGGGGGGACTGAAGCTTTCTTT. The full variable domain, in which reference TRBV5-5 and TRBJ1-1 provide the parts outside the CDR3, is DAGVTQSPTHLIKTRGQQVTLRCSPISGHKSVSWYQQVLGQGPQFIFQYYEKEERGRGNFPDRFSARQFPNYSSELNVNALLLGDSALYLCASSKDPGGTEAFFGQGTRLTVV.

The rearrangement joins TRBV30 to TRBJ2-7; 10 bases are shared with TRBD2. J lost 7 bases, V lost 2 bases, and 11 bases had no gene match. The CDR3 totals 15 residues. Germline V gene lookup returns CDR1 GTSNPN and CDR2 SVGIG (reference sequence). The CDR3 nucleotides read TGTGCCTGGAGTTATACCCAGCGGGAGGGTCTTGAGCAGTACTTC. This gives the protein CAWSYTQREGLEQYF.

This clonotype showed up many times. This chain links TRBV12-3 or TRBV12-4 with TRBJ1-1; tentative D call: TRBD1 (5 bases). Trimming removed 5 bases from V and 4 bases from J, with 23 bases in between. The CDR3 is made up of 17 amino acids. The chain's CDR3 is CASSHDPPGPWGTEAFF. The CDR3 region has the DNA TGTGCCAGCAGTCACGACCCGCCGGGGCCATGGGGCACTGAAGCTTTCTTT.

This clonotype was detected many times. The rearrangement joins TRBV7-9 to TRBJ2-1, with TRBD2 identical over 15 bases. CDR1 and CDR2 from the germline V gene are SEHNR and FQNEAQ (reference sequence). The CDR3 has 19 amino acids. The junction had 8 bases not matched to a gene; V was cut back by 5 bases and J by 0 bases. The CDR3 protein is CASSHTGTSGGSSYNEQFF. The CDR3 region has the DNA TGTGCCAGCAGCCACACCGGGACTAGCGGGGGGAGCTCCTACAATGAGCAGTTCTTC.

This clonotype was seen only a few times. One base away lies a much larger clone, so this may be a sequencing read error. V usage is TRBV27 and J usage is TRBJ2-5; 8 nucleotides agree with TRBD1. CDR3 size: 13 residues. Germline V lookup: CDR1 MNHEY, CDR2 SMNVEV (reference sequence). For the CDR3, the DNA is TGTACCAGCAGGCCGACAGGGGTCGAGACCCAGTACTTC. Encoded protein: CTSRPTGVETQYF.

Many counts were recorded for this clonotype. The V and J genes are TRBV7-3 and TRBJ2-7, with TRBD2 matching 9 bases. CDR1 SGHTA and CDR2 FQGTGA come from the germline V gene. There are 15 residues in the CDR3. The trim removed 3 bases at V and 1 base at J, leaving 4 bases unmatched. CDR3 loop: CASSLRLAESYEQYF. CDR3 sequence (DNA): TGTGCCAGCAGCTTGAGACTAGCGGAATCCTACGAGCAGTACTTC.

This chain joins TRBV28 and TRBJ2-2, with D possibly TRBD2 on 5 matching bases. Trimming removed 5 bases at V and 3 bases at J, with 13 bases between. CDR3 size: 15 residues. Per germline, CDR1 MDHEN and CDR2 SYDVKM. CDR3 sequence reads: CASSPGGSDTGELFF. The CDR3, as DNA: TGTGCCAGCAGTCCGGGCGGGTCGGACACCGGGGAGCTGTTTTTT.

The chain combines TRBV12-3 or TRBV12-4 with TRBJ1-5, with 9 bases fitting TRBD1. Trimming at V came to 4 bases and at J to 4 bases, leaving 5 bases not matched to a gene. The CDR3 is made up of 15 amino acids. The CDR3 DNA sequence: TGTGCCAGCAGTTGGGGACAGGGAATAAATCAGCCCCAGCATTTT. Translated: CASSWGQGINQPQHF.

This clonotype was seen many times. V usage is TRBV14 and J usage is TRBJ2-3; 8 bases fit TRBD2. The V segment lost 1 base and the J segment 0 bases; nucleotides outside the gene matches: 3. There are 16 residues in the CDR3. Per germline, CDR1 SGHDN and CDR2 FVKESK. DNA of the CDR3: TGTGCCAGCAGCCAAGGATCTAGCGGGAGCACAGATACGCAGTATTTT. Its translation: CASSQGSSGSTDTQYF.

This clonotype came up a few times. The chain recombines TRBV10-3 with TRBJ1-1, with 8 bases matching TRBD1. The V segment lost 6 bases and the J segment 4 bases; nucleotides outside the gene matches: 10. Germline-derived CDR1 and CDR2 are ENHRY and SYGVKD. This CDR3 contains 15 residues. The CDR3 protein is CAIRGGQGNPTEAFF. CDR3 sequence (DNA): TGTGCCATCAGGGGCGGACAGGGCAACCCCACTGAAGCTTTCTTT.

This clonotype appeared many times. The chain joins TRBV7-2 to TRBJ2-7; 10 bases fit TRBD1. The V segment lost 5 bases and the J segment 5 bases; nucleotides outside the gene matches: 9. Germline lookup yields CDR1 SGHTA and CDR2 FQGNSA. The CDR3 covers 15 residues. The CDR3 DNA reads TGTGCCAGCAGCGTACCGACAGGGGGCTCGGACGAGCAGTACTTC. This translates into CASSVPTGGSDEQYF.